These 3 T cell receptor beta chains came from one sample sequenced in a study of Ad26.COV2.S vaccination and SARS-CoV-2 variants (dated by TCRdb to the early 2020s). Library preparation employed the immunoSEQ multiplex PCR assay. Entries here come from immuneACCESS through TCRdb and include only in-frame sequences with V and J called. Some clones fail to appear in such tables; in the studies checked, an unresolved V gene covers under half of the shortfall, and the cause of the remainder is unknown. The table for this sample lists hundreds of thousands of clones; 75% to 95% of them were counted only once. The top ten clonotypes cover 9% to 15% of the sample. The sample's treatment or condition label, decoded: some 20 received Ad26.COV2.S at low or high dose, single or two shots; about 5 received placebo; per-sample allocation not given. For vaccine and placebo recipients, the sequenced repertoires came from samples collected on day 63 after the first injection.

Source: peripheral blood, taken in a trial of Ad26.COV2.S vaccine versus placebo. These receptor sequences come from a person aged 18 to 65 who received the Ad26.COV2.S COVID-19 vaccine or a placebo.

The rearrangement uses TRBV18 and TRBJ2-7, with D tentatively TRBD2 (7 bases). Germline V gene lookup returns CDR1 KGHSH and CDR2 LQKENI. Between the trimmed V and J ends, which lost 0 bases and 6 bases, there was a span of 9 bases. The CDR3 is made up of 13 amino acids. The CDR3 region has the DNA TGTGCCAGCTCACCACCGGGGGGGGCCGAGCAGTACTTC. Amino acids: CASSPPGGAEQYF.

The chain carries TRBV6-6 and TRBJ1-2; no reliable D call. The CDR3 consists of 16 residues. Germline V gives CDR1 MNHNY, CDR2 SVGAGI (reference sequence). Trimming stripped 0 bases from V and 5 bases from J, with 16 bases between. The CDR3 DNA sequence: TGTGCCAGCAGTTACTCCCTACAAGTGACGGATTATGGCTACACCTTC. It specifies CASSYSLQVTDYGYTF.

The chain has TRBV29-1 and TRBJ2-5; 12 positions match TRBD2. The CDR3 is 13 residues long. J gave up 5 bases and V 4 bases, and 2 bases lay outside the gene matches. Germline V gene lookup returns CDR1 SQVTM and CDR2 ANQGSEA. The CDR3 bases are TGCAGCGTTGCCCTAGCGGGGGGGGAGACCCAGTACTTC. This encodes CSVALAGGETQYF.